The next 12 T cell receptor beta chains were all read from a single sample in a study of beta chain features in type 1 diabetes (dated by TCRdb to 2016 to 2019). Library preparation employed the immunoSEQ multiplex PCR assay. The entire isolated RNA was reverse transcribed using the High Capacity cDNA Reverse Transcription Kit, and thus expressed TCRB transcripts were sequenced. Here the immuneACCESS table is served through TCRdb, limited to in-frame sequences with V and J called. Missing clones are a known gap in these copies; in checked studies unresolved V genes cover under half, and the rest lacks a known reason. The sample has roughly 170,000 clones on record, 10% to 15% of them singletons. 0.62% of the sample comes from the top ten. Sequencing was performed on central memory CD4+ T cells from blood. The receptors stem from a woman aged 18-29 years in good health.

The chain uses TRBV7-3 and TRBJ2-7; 7 bases match TRBD2. Germline V lookup: CDR1 SGHTA, CDR2 FQGTGA. V trimming: 3 bases; J trimming: 4 bases; junction bases outside the gene matches: 9. CDR3 size: 15 residues. Here the CDR3 DNA reads TGTGCCAGCAGCTTTTCGTCGGGACTACAATACGAGCAGTACTTC. Its translation is CASSFSSGLQYEQYF.

This clone was picked up a small number of times. The chain couples TRBV13 to TRBJ1-4; D is undetermined. The CDR3 runs to 15 residues. Germline V gene lookup returns CDR1 PRHDT and CDR2 FYEKMQ (reference sequence). Trimming pared 4 bases from V and 7 bases from J, leaving 16 bases between. The CDR3 region is CASSSETDGGEKLFF. The CDR3 DNA reads as TGTGCCAGCAGCTCAGAGACGGACGGAGGTGAAAAACTGTTTTTT.

V and J are TRBV5-1 and TRBJ1-1; unclear D gene. The CDR3 runs to 13 residues. V lost 3 bases to trimming and J lost 1 base, with 7 bases between them. Per germline, CDR1 SGHRS and CDR2 YFSETQ. The CDR3 region is CASSSRENTEAFF. CDR3 DNA: TGCGCCAGCAGCTCGCGGGAGAACACTGAAGCTTTCTTT.

J is TRBJ2-7 and V is TRBV7-3, with TRBD1 matching 7 bases. The CDR3 extends over 13 amino acids. From germline, CDR1 is SGHTA and CDR2 FQGTGA. Losses at the gene ends were 3 bases for V and 4 bases for J; bases not matched to a gene: 3. CDR3 DNA sequence: TGTGCCAGCAGCTTTGGGACAGAATACGAGCAGTACTTC. It codes for CASSFGTEYEQYF.

The chain couples TRBV29-1 to TRBJ2-5; D unresolved. Germline values: CDR1 SQVTM, CDR2 ANQGSEA. The length of the CDR3 is 10 residues. V was clipped by 6 bases and J by 2 bases, with 4 bases between them. The CDR3 here is CSVEQETQYF. In DNA, the CDR3 is TGCAGCGTAGAGCAAGAGACCCAGTACTTC. Full variable domain (remainder filled in from reference TRBV29-1 and TRBJ2-5): SAVISQKPSRDICQRGTSLTIQCQVDSQVTMMFWYRQQPGQSLTLIATANQGSEATYESGFVIDKFPISRPNLTFSTLTVSNMSPEDSSIYLCSVEQETQYFGPGTRLLVL.

This clone was counted between two and nine times. The V and J genes are TRBV29-1 and TRBJ2-7; D is possibly TRBD2 (5 bases). V was shortened by 5 bases and J by 7 bases, with 21 bases between the two germline ends. Germline-derived CDR1 and CDR2 are SQVTM and ANQGSEA. This CDR3 contains 14 residues. As DNA, the CDR3 is TGCAGCGTTCTGGGCGGGTCCCCCGATTTTGAGCAGTACTTC. Translation gives CSVLGGSPDFEQYF.

The chain is built from TRBV11-2 and TRBJ2-2; 9 bases are shared with TRBD2. This CDR3 is built from 13 residues. With 5 bases clipped from V and 6 bases from J, the junction kept 1 base outside the gene matches. The germline V gene has CDR1 SGHAT and CDR2 FQNNGV. The CDR3 sequence is CASSKREAGELFF. For the CDR3, the DNA is TGTGCCAGCAGCAAGCGGGAGGCCGGGGAGCTGTTTTTT.

This clone has a handful of counts. The J gene is TRBJ2-5, the V gene TRBV2, with 7 bases that match TRBD1. Trimming removed 6 bases from V and 3 bases from J; junction bases left unmatched: 10. Germline CDR1 SNHLY, CDR2 FYNNEI. The CDR3 runs 15 residues. The CDR3 DNA sequence: TGTGCCAGCAGGATTCGGGGACAGCTTGAAGAGACCCAGTACTTC. Encoded protein: CASRIRGQLEETQYF. Full variable domain (outside the CDR3, taken from reference TRBV2 and TRBJ2-5): EPEVTQTPSHQVTQMGQEVILRCVPISNHLYFYWYRQILGQKVEFLVSFYNNEISEKSEIFDDQFSVERPDGSNFTLKIRSTKLEDSAMYFCASRIRGQLEETQYFGPGTRLLVL.

This clone turned up a few times. This sequence joins TRBV29-1 and TRBJ1-2, with 7 bases aligning to TRBD1. The germline CDR1 and CDR2 sequences are SQVTM and ANQGSEA. The CDR3 is 13 residues long. The V and J ends lost 0 bases and 6 bases, in that order; junction bases with no gene match: 4. CDR3 residues: CSVEEAGGDGYTF. CDR3 DNA: TGCAGCGTTGAAGAAGCAGGGGGAGATGGCTACACCTTC.

This clone was seen more than once but under ten times. The chain joins TRBV10-3 to TRBJ2-2; TRBD1 agrees at 9 bases. Germline V gene lookup returns CDR1 ENHRY and CDR2 SYGVKD. V dropped 4 bases and J dropped 7; count of bases not matched to a gene: 4. The CDR3 loop spans 14 amino acids. CDR3 sequence (DNA): TGTGCCATCAGTGTACAGGGGGCGAACGGGGAGCTGTTTTTT. Amino acids: CAISVQGANGELFF.

In this sample, this clone turned up a few times. The chain is built from TRBV2 and TRBJ1-5; 10 bases align to TRBD1. Germline trimming cut 7 bases from V and 1 base from J; bases unmatched to any gene: 7. The germline CDR1 and CDR2 sequences are SNHLY and FYNNEI. This CDR3 is 16 amino acids long. The CDR3 loop reads CASNPTGGASNQPQHF. DNA for the CDR3: TGTGCCAGCAACCCGACAGGGGGCGCGAGCAATCAGCCCCAGCATTTT.

The sample holds a few counts of this clone. The genes are TRBV5-1 and TRBJ2-7, with 7 bases lining up with TRBD1. V lost 6 bases to trimming and J lost 2 bases; unmatched junction nucleotides: 8. This CDR3 is 14 amino acids long. CDR1 SGHRS and CDR2 YFSETQ come from the germline V gene. CDR3 in DNA: TGCGCCAGCACCCAGTACAGGGGAACCTACGAGCAGTACTTC. The encoded protein is CASTQYRGTYEQYF.